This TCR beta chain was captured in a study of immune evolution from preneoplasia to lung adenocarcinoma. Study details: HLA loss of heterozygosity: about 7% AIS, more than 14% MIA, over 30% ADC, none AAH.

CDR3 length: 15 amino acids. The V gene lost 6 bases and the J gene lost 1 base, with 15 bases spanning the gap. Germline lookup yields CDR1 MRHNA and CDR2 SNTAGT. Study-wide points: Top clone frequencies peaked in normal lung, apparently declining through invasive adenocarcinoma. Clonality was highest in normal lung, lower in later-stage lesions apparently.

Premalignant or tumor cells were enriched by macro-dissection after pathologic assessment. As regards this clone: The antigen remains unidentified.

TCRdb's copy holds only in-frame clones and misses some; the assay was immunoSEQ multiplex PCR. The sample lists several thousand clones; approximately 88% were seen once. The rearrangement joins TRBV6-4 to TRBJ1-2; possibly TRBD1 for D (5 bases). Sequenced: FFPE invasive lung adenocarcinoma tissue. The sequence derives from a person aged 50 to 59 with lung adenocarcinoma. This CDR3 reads CASSVQGGGNYGYTF. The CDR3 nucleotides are TGTGCCAGCAGCGTCCAGGGCGGGGGTAACTATGGCTACACCTTC.